The 29 T cell receptor beta chains below come from one sample, sequenced in a study of radiotherapy plus CTLA-4 blockade in lung cancer. Libraries were prepared by immunoSEQ multiplex PCR; TCRdb keeps only in-frame clonotypes and omits some of them. Of around 63,000 clones listed, approximately 76% are singletons. This specimen consisted of peripheral blood, obtained from a patient treated with radiotherapy plus ipilimumab. Receptor source: a human donor with non-small cell lung cancer whose response to radiotherapy plus ipilimumab could not be evaluated. Some clones in this sample may be carry-over from other donors' samples.

The sample holds one count of this clone. The gene calls are TRBV6-1 and TRBJ1-2; tentative D call: TRBD1 (5 bases). CDR3 length: 16 residues. The V and J ends lost 0 bases and 3 bases respectively, with 14 bases between them. Germline V gene data show CDR1 as MNHNS and CDR2 as SASEGT. CDR3 sequence reads: CASSEAIRAMYYGYTF. CDR3 coding DNA: TGTGCCAGCAGTGAAGCGATCAGGGCCATGTACTATGGCTACACCTTC.

CDR3 region: CASSYQSGGEVNTQYF. The CDR3, as DNA: TGTGCCAGCAGTTATCAAAGCGGGGGGGAAGTAAATACGCAGTATTTT. The chain couples TRBV2 to TRBJ2-3, with 10 nucleotides matching TRBD2. Per germline, CDR1 SNHLY and CDR2 FYNNEI. Losses at the gene ends were 5 bases for V and 7 bases for J; bases not matched to a gene: 12. This CDR3 is built from 16 residues.

The gene calls are TRBV4-1 and TRBJ1-1; no firm D call. Trimming removed 4 bases at V and 0 bases at J, with 6 bases between. CDR1 and CDR2 (germline): MGHRA, YSYEKL. The CDR3 extends over 13 amino acids. Here the CDR3 reads CASSLQLNTEAFF. For the CDR3, the DNA is TGCGCCAGCAGCCTACAGCTGAACACTGAAGCTTTCTTT.

This clone was seen once. The chain has TRBV4-2 and TRBJ2-7; D is undetermined. There are 14 residues in the CDR3. Trimming took 3 bases from V and 0 from J, leaving 9 bases between them. Germline V lookup: CDR1 LGHNA, CDR2 YNFKEQ. CDR3 loop: CASSQDHSSYEQYF. CDR3 nucleotide sequence: TGTGCCAGCAGCCAGGATCACAGCTCCTACGAGCAGTACTTC.

This clone has more than one count but fewer than ten. The chain employs TRBV11-2 and TRBJ2-7, with 11 nucleotides matching TRBD2. The CDR3 extends over 16 amino acids. Germline CDR1 is SGHAT and CDR2 is FQNNGV. The J segment lost 0 bases and the V segment lost 4 bases, leaving 5 bases of the junction unmatched. The CDR3 is CASSSGTSGLSYEQYF. For the CDR3, the DNA is TGTGCCAGCAGCTCCGGGACTAGCGGCCTCTCCTACGAGCAGTACTTC.

V usage is TRBV30 and J usage is TRBJ2-2; D is ambiguous. Germline V lookup: CDR1 GTSNPN, CDR2 SVGIG (reference sequence). This CDR3 has 14 amino acids. The V end was cut by 4 bases, the J end by 4 bases, with 13 bases between. DNA for the CDR3: TGTGCCTGGACTAGAGGTAGACCCACCGGGGAGCTGTTTTTT. Translation gives CAWTRGRPTGELFF.

The gene calls are TRBV6-1 and TRBJ1-1, with D tentatively TRBD1 (5 bases). V lost 6 bases and J 4 bases, leaving 12 bases between the germline ends. This CDR3 has 13 amino acids. The germline CDR1 and CDR2 sequences are MNHNS and SASEGT. Here the CDR3 reads CASSHGGGTEAFF. The CDR3 DNA reads TGTGCCAGCAGCCACGGGGGGGGCACTGAAGCTTTCTTT.

The chain couples TRBV7-8 to TRBJ1-1, with 10 nucleotides matching TRBD1. The CDR3 totals 14 residues. The ends lost 4 bases at V and 4 bases at J; junction bases unmatched: 3. Germline V gene data show CDR1 as SGHVS and CDR2 as FQNEAQ. CDR3 loop: CASSSRQGATEAFF. The CDR3 DNA sequence: TGTGCCAGCAGCTCAAGACAGGGGGCCACTGAAGCTTTCTTT.

This clone was recorded a few times. V usage is TRBV5-1 and J usage is TRBJ1-4, with D unresolved. CDR3 length: 13 residues. Germline CDR1 and CDR2: SGHRS and YFSETQ. Trimming stripped 0 bases from V and 8 bases from J, with 8 bases between. CDR3 in DNA: TGCGCCAGCAGCTTGGGGGGAGGGGAAAAACTGTTTTTT. As protein: CASSLGGGEKLFF.

This chain connects TRBV7-8 to TRBJ1-3; the D is unclear. Germline V gene lookup returns CDR1 SGHVS and CDR2 FQNEAQ. Trimming took 5 bases from V and 0 from J, leaving 17 bases between them. CDR3 length: 17 residues. CDR3: CASSPPTPFYSGNTIYF. The CDR3 DNA sequence: TGTGCCAGCAGCCCGCCCACGCCTTTCTACTCTGGAAACACCATATATTTT.

This chain joins TRBV7-8 and TRBJ2-7, with 10 positions matching TRBD1. This CDR3 spans 15 amino acids. The germline gives CDR1 SGHVS, CDR2 FQNEAQ. Trimming took 2 bases from V and 4 from J; bases not matched to a gene: 5. CDR3 coding DNA: TGTGCCAGCAGCTTAATGGGACAGGGGACATACGAGCAGTACTTC. Protein product: CASSLMGQGTYEQYF.

V gene TRBV6-5 combines with J gene TRBJ1-3; D is ambiguous. Looked up from germline, CDR1 is MNHEY and CDR2 is SVGAGI. Trimming removed 0 bases from V and 2 bases from J, with 8 bases in between. The CDR3 is 15 residues long. CDR3 protein: CASSYSSTAGNTIYF. CDR3 nucleotide sequence: TGTGCCAGCAGTTACTCATCCACGGCTGGAAACACCATATATTTT.

The rearrangement joins TRBV5-1 to TRBJ2-3; D is ambiguous. Trimming stripped 1 base from V and 0 bases from J, with 12 bases between. This CDR3 is 16 amino acids long. Germline values: CDR1 SGHRS, CDR2 YFSETQ. CDR3 residues: CASSLSPAQSTDTQYF. DNA of the CDR3: TGCGCCAGCAGCTTGTCGCCCGCACAAAGCACAGATACGCAGTATTTT.

The table lists this clone with a few counts. The V call is TRBV9, the J call TRBJ2-2; 9 bases are a match to TRBD2. The CDR3 loop spans 18 amino acids. Trimming removed 0 bases from V and 2 bases from J; junction bases left unmatched: 8. Per the germline V gene, CDR1 is SGDLS and CDR2 is YYNGEE. CDR3 sequence reads: CASSVGGSGGLNTGELFF. CDR3 nucleotide sequence: TGTGCCAGCAGCGTAGGCGGTAGCGGGGGCCTAAACACCGGGGAGCTGTTTTTT.

This clone was counted only a few times. The chain carries TRBV27 and TRBJ2-7; D unresolved. The V and J ends lost 0 bases and 6 bases respectively, with 12 bases between them. This CDR3 has 14 amino acids. Germline V gene data show CDR1 as MNHEY and CDR2 as SMNVEV (reference sequence). The CDR3 DNA reads TGTGCCAGCAGTTTATCAATGTCCCGGTCCGAGCAGTACTTC. Translation gives CASSLSMSRSEQYF.

V gene TRBV29-1 combines with J gene TRBJ2-3; 12 nucleotides line up with TRBD1. With V trimmed by 5 bases and J by 7 bases, 13 bases remained unmatched. This CDR3 comprises 16 residues. Per germline, CDR1 SQVTM and CDR2 ANQGSEA. The CDR3 loop is CSVFPHGTGGVNTQYF. CDR3 coding DNA: TGCAGCGTTTTCCCCCACGGGACAGGGGGCGTAAATACGCAGTATTTT.

The chain employs TRBV5-1 and TRBJ1-6; D is ambiguous. The germline V and J ends were trimmed by 0 bases and 8 bases, with 15 bases remaining between them. This CDR3 region has 16 residues. The germline CDR1 and CDR2 sequences are SGHRS and YFSETQ. This CDR3 is CASSLVGDPWYSPLHF. The DNA for the CDR3 is TGCGCCAGCAGCTTGGTCGGGGATCCTTGGTATTCACCCCTCCACTTT.

The chain joins TRBV28 to TRBJ1-1; D uncertain. Trimming shortened V by 5 bases and J by 1 base, and 14 bases separated the two germline ends. The CDR3 sequence is 15 residues long. Germline loops: CDR1 MDHEN, CDR2 SYDVKM. CDR3: CASSPPMGQNTEAFF. CDR3 nucleotides: TGTGCCAGCAGTCCGCCGATGGGCCAGAACACTGAAGCTTTCTTT.

J is TRBJ1-2 and V is TRBV28; D is ambiguous. The CDR3 is made up of 15 amino acids. Germline-derived CDR1 and CDR2 are MDHEN and SYDVKM. Deletions cut 5 bases from V and 4 bases from J, with 17 bases between. The CDR3 spells CASSPPGTGSYGYTF. The CDR3 DNA sequence: TGTGCCAGCAGTCCGCCCGGCACGGGTTCCTATGGCTACACCTTC.

The J gene is TRBJ2-7, the V gene TRBV4-2; TRBD1 matches 8 bases. J was trimmed by 1 base and V by 5 bases; bases with no gene match: 7. The CDR3 totals 15 residues. CDR1 LGHNA and CDR2 YNFKEQ come from the germline V gene. DNA for the CDR3: TGTGCCAGCAGCAAAGGGGACAGGCTGTCCTACGAGCAGTACTTC. Amino acid sequence: CASSKGDRLSYEQYF.

The chain employs TRBV28 and TRBJ2-1; TRBD2 matches at 10 bases. The CDR3 runs to 14 residues. Germline CDR1 MDHEN, CDR2 SYDVKM. V was clipped by 8 bases and J by 6 bases; unmatched bases: 7. The CDR3 region has the DNA TGTGCCAGCTCTGGAGTAGCGGGAGGCAATGAGCAGTTCTTC. Protein: CASSGVAGGNEQFF.

The chain combines TRBV7-6 with TRBJ1-6, with 11 bases matching TRBD1. The V segment lost 4 bases and the J segment 7 bases; nucleotides outside the gene matches: 9. The CDR3 covers 17 residues. Germline values: CDR1 SGHVS, CDR2 FNYEAQ. The CDR3 sequence: CASSSGTGGFRNSPLHF. The CDR3 region has the DNA TGTGCCAGCAGCTCCGGGACAGGGGGTTTTCGGAATTCACCCCTCCACTTT. Full variable domain (rest looked up from reference TRBV7-6 and TRBJ1-6): GAGVSQSPRYKVTKRGQDVALRCDPISGHVSLYWYRQALGQGPEFLTYFNYEAQQDKSGLPNDRFSAERPEGSISTLTIQRTEQRDSAMYRCASSSGTGGFRNSPLHFGNGTRLTVT.

V is TRBV5-4 and J is TRBJ1-2, with 8 nucleotides matching TRBD1. The V segment lost 5 bases and the J segment 5 bases; nucleotides outside the gene matches: 11. Looked up from germline, CDR1 is SGHNT and CDR2 is YYREEE (reference sequence). This CDR3 comprises 15 residues. The CDR3 DNA reads as TGTGCCAGCAGACGGGGACAGGAGTTTCGGTATGGCTACACCTTC. This sequence encodes CASRRGQEFRYGYTF.

In DNA form, the CDR3 reads TGTGCCAGCAGAATTACACAGGGGACTGAAGCTTTCTTT. Translated, it gives CASRITQGTEAFF. The rearrangement uses TRBV6-1 and TRBJ1-1, with 7 bases fitting TRBD1. The V gene end was trimmed by 6 bases and the J gene end by 5 bases; junction bases not matched to a gene: 6. This CDR3 is 13 amino acids long. Germline assignment: CDR1 MNHNS and CDR2 SASEGT.

V and J are TRBV13 and TRBJ2-7; 8 nucleotides agree with TRBD2. Germline V lookup: CDR1 PRHDT, CDR2 FYEKMQ (reference sequence). There are 15 residues in the CDR3. The V segment lost 2 bases and the J segment 5 bases; nucleotides outside the gene matches: 8. CDR3 in DNA: TGTGCCAGCAGCTTAAGGAGCGGGGGAGTCGACGAGCAGTACTTC. As protein: CASSLRSGGVDEQYF.

The V and J genes are TRBV10-3 and TRBJ1-1, with D uncertain. The CDR3 covers 13 residues. CDR1 ENHRY and CDR2 SYGVKD come from the germline V gene. V was cut by 9 bases and J by 1 base, with 12 bases left in between. This CDR3 reads CAICSAENTEAFF. CDR3 DNA: TGTGCCATTTGTTCAGCGGAGAACACTGAAGCTTTCTTT.

The chain has TRBV28 and TRBJ1-1; D may be TRBD1 (6 bases). From germline, CDR1 is MDHEN and CDR2 SYDVKM. V was cut by 6 bases and J by 11 bases, with 19 bases left in between. The CDR3 consists of 13 residues. The CDR3 nucleotides read TGTGCCAGCAGGCCGGGACATCTGCGGAGGGCTTTCTTT. Protein: CASRPGHLRRAFF.

DNA of the CDR3: TGCGCCAGCAGCTTGGCCGGCGGATTCAATCAGCCCCAGCATTTT. This gives the protein CASSLAGGFNQPQHF. The chain is built from TRBV5-1 and TRBJ1-5, with no clear D. Trimming pared 0 bases from V and 3 bases from J, leaving 10 bases between. CDR1 is SGHRS and CDR2 is YFSETQ in the germline V gene. CDR3 length: 15 residues.

The chain carries TRBV11-2 and TRBJ1-1; D not certain. This CDR3 has 12 amino acids. V was trimmed by 4 bases and J by 5 bases, leaving 8 bases between them. The germline gives CDR1 SGHAT, CDR2 FQNNGV. CDR3 DNA: TGTGCCAGCAGCTCATCGGGGACTGAAGCTTTCTTT. Protein sequence: CASSSSGTEAFF.